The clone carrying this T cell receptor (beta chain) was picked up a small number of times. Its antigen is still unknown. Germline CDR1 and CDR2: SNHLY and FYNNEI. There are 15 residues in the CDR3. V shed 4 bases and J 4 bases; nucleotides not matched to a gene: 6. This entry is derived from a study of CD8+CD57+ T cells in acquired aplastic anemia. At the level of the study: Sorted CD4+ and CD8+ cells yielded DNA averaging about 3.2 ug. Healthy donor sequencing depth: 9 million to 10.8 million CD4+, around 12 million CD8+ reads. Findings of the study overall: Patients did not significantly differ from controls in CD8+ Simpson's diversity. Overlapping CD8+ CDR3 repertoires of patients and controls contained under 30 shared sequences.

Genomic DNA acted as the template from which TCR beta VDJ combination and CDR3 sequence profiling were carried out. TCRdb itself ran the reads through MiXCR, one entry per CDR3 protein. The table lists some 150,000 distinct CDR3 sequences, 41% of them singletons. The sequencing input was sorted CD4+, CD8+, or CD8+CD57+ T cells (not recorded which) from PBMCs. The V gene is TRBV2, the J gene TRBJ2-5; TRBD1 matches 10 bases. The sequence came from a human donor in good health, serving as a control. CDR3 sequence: CASSGQGAVGETQYF. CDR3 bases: TGTGCCAGCAGTGGACAGGGGGCGGTTGGAGAGACCCAGTACTTC.